Listed here are 16 T cell receptor beta chains from one sample, sequenced in a study of CD8+CD57+ T cells in acquired aplastic anemia. TCR beta VDJ and CDR3 profiles were obtained from a genomic DNA template. MiXCR, applied by TCRdb to the reads, yields one record per CDR3 protein. The table has hundreds of thousands of distinct CDR3 sequences, approximately 58% seen once. Before being chosen for sequencing, patients had shown CD8+CD57+ cell expansion by flow cytometry. Sequenced input: sorted CD4+, CD8+, or CD8+CD57+ T cells (not recorded which) from PBMCs. These receptors were taken from a human donor with aplastic anemia.

This clonotype was recorded many times. This rearrangement joins TRBV6-5 to TRBJ2-1; D is unclear. This CDR3 has 12 amino acids. The V gene's germline CDR1 is MNHEY and CDR2 SVGAGI. V shed 5 bases and J shed 6 bases, with 8 bases lying between them. The CDR3 coding sequence is TGTGCCAGCAGTACCACGCCCAATGAGCAGTTCTTC. As protein: CASSTTPNEQFF.

This clonotype was detected ten times or more. The J gene is TRBJ2-3, the V gene TRBV9, with 12 bases matching TRBD2. V lost 3 bases to trimming and J lost 4 bases; unmatched junction nucleotides: 3. Germline V gene sequence: CDR1 SGDLS, CDR2 YYNGEE. The CDR3 length is 15 residues. The CDR3 DNA reads as TGTGCCAGCAGCGCTAGCGGGGGGGCCCCAGATACGCAGTATTTT. Its protein is CASSASGGAPDTQYF.

This clonotype turned up a few times. The rearrangement links TRBV29-1 to TRBJ1-2, with 7 bases lining up with TRBD1. The CDR3 spans 12 residues. Germline V gene lookup returns CDR1 SQVTM and CDR2 ANQGSEA. After removal of 7 bases from V and 5 bases from J, the junction contained 7 bases not matched to a gene. Here the CDR3 DNA reads TGCAGCGCCCAAGACAGGGTATATGGCTACACCTTC. Translation: CSAQDRVYGYTF.

The chain carries TRBV24-1 and TRBJ1-1; 9 bases are shared with TRBD1. CDR1 KGHDR and CDR2 SFDVKD come from the germline V gene. The CDR3 is made up of 13 amino acids. V shed 10 bases, J shed 2 bases, and the junction held 4 bases outside the gene matches. CDR3 coding DNA: TGTGCCACTAGGGACAGGGCTAACACTGAAGCTTTCTTT. Translated, it gives CATRDRANTEAFF.

For the CDR3, the DNA is TGTGCCAGCAGTGACCGAACGGCCTTTCAGGGCACAGATACGCAGTATTTT. Translation: CASSDRTAFQGTDTQYF. The chain joins TRBV25-1 to TRBJ2-3, with no clear D. The ends were cut back, 3 bases at V and 1 base at J, with 17 bases in the middle. Germline CDR1 is MGHDK and CDR2 is SYGVNS. The CDR3 is 17 residues long.

On this clonotype: Relative to the germline gene, one junction end is altered; a read error may explain this. The chain employs TRBV7-3 and TRBJ2-3; 7 nucleotides agree with TRBD1. The CDR3 contains 15 residues. Germline V lookup: CDR1 SGHTA, CDR2 FQGTGA. The CDR3 protein is CASSAGTASTDTQYF. DNA for the CDR3: TGCGCCAGCAGCGCCGGGACAGCTAGCACAGATACGCAGTATTTT.

Turning to this clonotype: A clone one base away is much larger, so this may be a read error. This chain uses TRBV28 with TRBJ1-2; possibly TRBD1 for D (6 bases). This CDR3 is 12 amino acids long. The germline V gene has CDR1 MDHEN and CDR2 SYDVKM. The chain's CDR3 is CAIQGANYGYIF. CDR3 sequence (DNA): TGTGCCATACAGGGAGCAAACTATGGCTACATCTTC.

The chain joins TRBV19 to TRBJ2-7; 9 nucleotides align to TRBD2. Per germline, CDR1 LNHDA and CDR2 SQIVND (reference sequence). J lost 2 bases, V lost 5 bases, and 7 bases had no gene match. The CDR3 is 15 amino acids. The DNA of the CDR3 is TGTGCCAGTAGTGATCCGGGACTAGCAACCTACGAGCAGTACTTC. Translating it yields CASSDPGLATYEQYF.

This chain connects TRBV7-8 to TRBJ2-7; D may be TRBD1 (5 bases). This CDR3 contains 16 residues. Germline-derived CDR1 and CDR2 are SGHVS and FQNEAQ. V shed 8 bases and J shed 0 bases, with 20 bases lying between them. This CDR3 reads CASGQGQGVFSYEQYF. CDR3 in DNA: TGTGCCAGCGGACAAGGGCAGGGTGTGTTCTCCTACGAGCAGTACTTC.

The sample holds many counts of this clonotype. This rearrangement joins TRBV24-1 to TRBJ1-1; TRBD1 might be the D (5 bases). The CDR3 length is 17 residues. The germline CDR1 and CDR2 sequences are KGHDR and SFDVKD. Trimming stripped 1 base from V and 10 bases from J, with 24 bases between. The CDR3 DNA follows: TGTGCCACCAGTGATTTCCGATGGCTGGGGCGATTGTTAGGAGCTTTCTTT. It yields the protein CATSDFRWLGRLLGAFF.

This clonotype came up many times. This chain joins TRBV3-1 and TRBJ2-2, with TRBD2 identical over 8 bases. Germline CDR1 and CDR2: LGHDT and YNNKEL (reference sequence). The CDR3 has 15 amino acids. Unmatched junction bases numbered 10, after V lost 8 bases and J lost 5 bases. The CDR3 nucleotides read TGTGCCAGCGTAGCGGGGTTTGGCCCGACCGGGGAGCTGTTTTTT. Its protein product is CASVAGFGPTGELFF.

This clonotype was recorded many times. J is TRBJ2-7 and V is TRBV6-1; D not certain. Trimming stripped 1 base from V and 3 bases from J, with 10 bases between. Germline V gene lookup returns CDR1 MNHNS and CDR2 SASEGT. This CDR3 is built from 14 residues. DNA of the CDR3: TGTGCCAGCAGTGAAGTATACAGATTCTACGAGCAGTACTTC. Protein product: CASSEVYRFYEQYF.

This clonotype has only a few counts. It may be a read error: a sequence one base away is much more abundant. The gene calls are TRBV3-1 and TRBJ1-1; D not certain. Trimming took off 5 bases at V and 4 bases at J, with 11 bases between the two ends. Germline CDR1 is LGHDT and CDR2 is YNNKEL (reference sequence). The CDR3 is 13 amino acids. The DNA for the CDR3 is TGTGCCAGCAGCTTAAGGCAGGCCACTGAAGCTTTCTTT. This gives the protein CASSLRQATEAFF. Looking up the rest from reference TRBV3-1 and TRBJ1-1 gives the full variable domain: DTAVSQTPKYLVTQMGNDKSIKCEQNLGHDTMYWYKQDSKKFLKIMFSYNNKELIINETVPNRFSPKSPDKAHLNLHINSLELGDSAVYFCASSLRQATEAFFGQGTRLTVV.

This clonotype came up many times. The J gene is TRBJ1-1, the V gene TRBV9; 8 bases match TRBD1. The V gene end was trimmed by 1 base and the J gene end by 3 bases; junction bases not matched to a gene: 5. CDR1 is SGDLS, CDR2 YYNGEE, per germline. The CDR3 is 15 amino acids. This chain's CDR3 is CASSVFDRGDTEAFF. DNA for the CDR3: TGTGCCAGCAGCGTATTCGACAGGGGAGACACTGAAGCTTTCTTT. The complete variable domain, with remaining parts taken from reference TRBV9 and TRBJ1-1, reads DSGVTQTPKHLITATGQRVTLRCSPRSGDLSVYWYQQSLDQGLQFLIQYYNGEERAKGNILERFSAQQFPDLHSELNLSSLELGDSALYFCASSVFDRGDTEAFFGQGTRLTVV.

The V call is TRBV7-9, the J call TRBJ2-1; TRBD2 agrees at 7 bases. The J segment lost 6 bases and the V segment lost 3 bases, leaving 5 bases of the junction unmatched. This CDR3 contains 14 residues. In germline, CDR1 is SEHNR, CDR2 FQNEAQ (reference sequence). The CDR3: CASSFQLAVNEQFF. The CDR3, as DNA: TGTGCCAGCAGCTTTCAGCTAGCGGTCAATGAGCAGTTCTTC.

This clonotype was observed a single time. V gene TRBV5-1 combines with J gene TRBJ1-2, with 7 positions matching TRBD1. Germline V gives CDR1 SGHRS, CDR2 YFSETQ. J gave up 13 bases and V 4 bases, and 10 bases lay outside the gene matches. The CDR3 runs 12 residues. The chain's CDR3 is CASSRGTDSCTF. Here the CDR3 DNA reads TGCGCCAGCAGCCGGGGGACAGATAGCTGCACCTTC.